The rows below give T cell receptor beta chains drawn from one sample of a study of cytomegalovirus exposure and HLA in healthy donors. Here immunoSEQ multiplex PCR was the method, and the copy in TCRdb shows in-frame clones only, minus some. The repertoire holds about 150,000 clones, with 75% as singletons. The material sequenced was PBMCs. The receptors shown here come from a man aged 25 to 40 in good health and CMV-seronegative. Each CDR3 is given with its conserved first and last residue. D genes are given only for firm matches. Size values are once, few and many counts, or a class for expanded clones, and some rows have none.

cdr3_aa	cdr3_nt	d_call	clone_size	v_call	j_call
CASSPRPTGAYGYTF	TGTGCCAGCAGCCCTCGCCCGACAGGAGCTTATGGCTACACCTTC	-	-	TRBV7-6	TRBJ1-2
CASSDQTGRGSKNIQYF	TGTGCCAGCAGTGACCAGACAGGGAGAGGATCCAAAAACATTCAGTACTTC	TRBD1	-	TRBV6-1	TRBJ2-4
CASSFAGVEQYF	TGTGCCAGCAGCTTTGCTGGAGTTGAGCAGTACTTC	-	-	TRBV11-2	TRBJ2-7
CASSTRLAFEETQYF	TGCGCCAGCAGCACAAGACTAGCGTTCGAAGAGACCCAGTACTTC	TRBD2	-	TRBV5-1	TRBJ2-5
CASSLEAGYSTDTQYF	TGTGCCAGCAGCTTAGAGGCGGGATACTCCACAGATACGCAGTATTTT	-	-	TRBV7-6	TRBJ2-3
CATRIERDTDTQYF	TGTGCCACCCGCATCGAACGGGACACAGATACGCAGTATTTT	-	-	TRBV27	TRBJ2-3
CASGGTANQPQHF	TGTGCCAGCGGAGGGACAGCAAATCAGCCCCAGCATTTT	TRBD1	-	TRBV6-1	TRBJ1-5
CASSPAGGSNQPQHF	TGTGCCAGCAGCCCAGCGGGGGGTAGCAATCAGCCCCAGCATTTT	-	few	TRBV7-6	TRBJ1-5
CASSVVGTGFPNYGYTF	TGTGCCAGCAGCGTAGTTGGGACAGGGTTTCCTAACTATGGCTACACCTTC	TRBD1	-	TRBV9	TRBJ1-2
CASSYSKVADGYTF	TGTGCCAGCAGTTACTCGAAGGTAGCGGATGGCTACACCTTC	-	-	TRBV6-5	TRBJ1-2
CAWSYDLAVNQPQHF	TGTGCCTGGAGTTACGACTTGGCAGTTAATCAGCCCCAGCATTTT	-	-	TRBV30	TRBJ1-5
CASRRSGGASYEQYF	TGCGCCAGCAGACGGAGCGGGGGGGCCTCCTACGAGCAGTACTTC	TRBD2	-	TRBV5-1	TRBJ2-7
CASSSLAYEQYF	TGTGCCAGCAGTTCGTTAGCCTACGAGCAGTACTTC	-	once	TRBV6-6	TRBJ2-7
CASSMDRGRDTQYF	TGTGCCAGTAGTATGGACAGGGGGAGAGATACGCAGTATTTT	TRBD1	-	TRBV19	TRBJ2-3
CASSVGGREGNEKLFF	TGTGCCAGCAGCGTAGGTGGGCGGGAAGGTAATGAAAAACTGTTTTTT	-	-	TRBV9	TRBJ1-4
CASSLGGQADTQYF	TGTGCCAGCAGCTTAGGAGGACAGGCAGATACGCAGTATTTT	TRBD1	-	TRBV7-6	TRBJ2-3
CASSSYNQGLAGGGYEQYF	TGTGCCAGCAGTTCCTACAACCAGGGACTAGCGGGGGGAGGCTACGAGCAGTACTTC	TRBD2	-	TRBV28	TRBJ2-7
CASRIGTVNTGELFF	TGCGCCAGCAGAATAGGAACAGTGAACACCGGGGAGCTGTTTTTT	-	once	TRBV5-1	TRBJ2-2
CASRQGLSNSPLHF	TGTGCCAGCAGGCAGGGGTTAAGTAATTCACCCCTCCACTTT	-	-	TRBV6-1	TRBJ1-6
CASITTARNTEAFF	TGTGCCAGCATTACGACAGCTCGGAACACTGAAGCTTTCTTT	-	-	TRBV6-6	TRBJ1-1
CSVEYAGLSTDTQYF	TGCAGCGTTGAGTACGCGGGACTCAGCACAGATACGCAGTATTTT	-	few	TRBV29-1	TRBJ2-3
CASSLQFGGNTQYF	TGTGCCAGCAGTTTACAGTTTGGAGGGAATACGCAGTATTTT	-	-	TRBV27	TRBJ2-3
CASSYRQGQADTQYF	TGCGCCAGCAGCTACAGACAGGGACAAGCAGATACGCAGTATTTT	TRBD1	-	TRBV5-1	TRBJ2-3
CASSLDSGFQSGNTIYF	TGTGCCAGCAGCTTAGATTCGGGGTTCCAGTCTGGAAACACCATATATTTT	-	-	TRBV7-2	TRBJ1-3
CASSYSASGGGNTQYF	TGTGCCAGCAGTTACTCTGCTAGCGGGGGAGGGAATACGCAGTATTTT	TRBD2	-	TRBV6-5	TRBJ2-3
CASSWDRGRNEQFF	TGTGCCAGCAGCTGGGACAGGGGGCGGAATGAGCAGTTCTTC	TRBD1	once	TRBV7-8	TRBJ2-1
CASSPGETSNTGELFF	TGCGCCAGCAGCCCAGGGGAAACTTCGAACACCGGGGAGCTGTTTTTT	-	once	TRBV5-1	TRBJ2-2
CASGLVGTGWGSCHSTDTQYF	TGTGCTAGTGGTTTGGTTGGGACAGGGTGGGGCTCGTGCCACAGCACAGATACGCAGTATTTT	TRBD1	-	TRBV12-5	TRBJ2-3
CASSPGLAEDTQYF	TGTGCCAGCAGCCCGGGACTAGCTGAAGATACGCAGTATTTT	TRBD2	few	TRBV5-6	TRBJ2-3
CASSSPKGRGANGLTF	TGTGCCAGCAGCTCCCCGAAGGGGAGGGGGGCCAACGGCCTGACTTTC	-	once	TRBV5-4	TRBJ2-6
CASSQVVLAIDNEQFF	TGTGCCAGCAGCCAAGTCGTATTAGCGATTGACAATGAGCAGTTCTTC	-	-	TRBV4-2	TRBJ2-1
CASSMDRASSYNSPLHF	TGTGCCAGCAGCATGGACAGGGCAAGCTCCTATAATTCACCCCTCCACTTT	TRBD1	few	TRBV2	TRBJ1-6
CASSPVHRDRWNEQFF	TGTGCCAGCAGCCCCGTTCACAGGGACCGGTGGAATGAGCAGTTCTTC	-	-	TRBV7-2	TRBJ2-1
CASSYSSPEAFF	TGTGCCAGCAGTTATAGTTCCCCTGAAGCTTTCTTT	-	-	TRBV6-6	TRBJ1-1
CASSLSYGNQPQHF	TGTGCCAGCAGTTTATCCTACGGGAATCAGCCCCAGCATTTT	-	-	TRBV27	TRBJ1-5